This TCR beta chain was obtained from a study of CD4 T cells in relation to SARS-CoV-2 and coronaviruses. The germline V gene encodes CDR1 SNHLY and CDR2 FYNNEI. After removal of 6 bases from V and 2 bases from J, the junction contained 8 bases not matched to a gene. There are 16 residues in the CDR3. CD4+ T cells from unexposed donors were obtained before the COVID-19 pandemic (2011-2018). Isolation of CD4+ T cells took place after less than 11 days in culture. Measured with immunoSEQ multiplex PCR; TCRdb has only the in-frame clones, and not every one. Of about 23,000 clones listed, about 80% are singletons. As regards this clone: Its cognate antigen is unknown.

Sequencing was carried out using CD4+ T cells from PBMCs, cultured in vitro. This clonotype originated in a human donor in good health. J is TRBJ1-5 and V is TRBV2; TRBD1 aligns across 9 bases. The CDR3 coding sequence is TGTGCCAGCAGAGATCACAGGGGGCCCGGCAATCAGCCCCAGCATTTT. Its protein is CASRDHRGPGNQPQHF.